Following are 2 T cell receptor beta chains from one sample sequenced in a study of PD-1 blockade in mismatch repair-deficient tumors. The repertoire was sequenced with immunoSEQ multiplex PCR; TCRdb's copy has only in-frame clones and lacks some. Among around 50,000 clones, more than 75% were seen once, and the ten largest hold around 3.4%. The source was peripheral blood, collected 4 weeks after starting pembrolizumab. The receptors stem from an adult with mismatch repair-deficient cancer.

This rearrangement joins TRBV7-2 to TRBJ2-5; TRBD1 matches 7 bases. This CDR3 is built from 16 residues. After removal of 5 bases from V and 4 bases from J, the junction contained 13 bases not matched to a gene. Germline V gene sequence: CDR1 SGHTA, CDR2 FQGNSA. CDR3 sequence (DNA): TGTGCCAGCAGCCCCCCTGACAGGGATAGTGGAGAGACCCAGTACTTC. As protein: CASSPPDRDSGETQYF.

The chain carries TRBV4-2 and TRBJ1-2; D is ambiguous. The CDR3 consists of 16 residues. The V gene's germline CDR1 is LGHNA and CDR2 YNFKEQ. Trimming took off 0 bases at V and 7 bases at J, with 18 bases between the two ends. The chain's CDR3 is CASSQDLGSAARGYTF. For the CDR3, the DNA is TGTGCCAGCAGCCAAGATCTAGGTTCGGCAGCCCGTGGCTACACCTTC.